The 18 T cell receptor beta chains listed next were all sequenced from one sample in a study of technical replicates of blood from a handful of donors. Sequenced by immunoSEQ multiplex PCR; TCRdb stores in-frame clones only, minus some. The sample consists of around 50,000 clones, around 95% of them appearing once. Sequencing was carried out using T cells isolated from PBMCs. Every receptor here comes from a human donor in good health.

This clone was observed once. The CDR3 nucleotides are TGTGCCAGCAGCCGACCGGGGACAGGCTATGGCTACACCTTC. It yields the protein CASSRPGTGYGYTF. V and J are TRBV7-9 and TRBJ1-2, with 8 bases aligning to TRBD1. This CDR3 contains 14 residues. CDR1 and CDR2 (germline): SEHNR, FQNEAQ (reference sequence). V gave up 5 bases and J gave up 4 bases; unmatched junction bases: 6.

This clone was recorded once. V usage is TRBV27 and J usage is TRBJ1-4; 7 bases line up with TRBD1. V shed 0 bases and J 3 bases; nucleotides not matched to a gene: 10. CDR1 and CDR2 (germline): MNHEY, SMNVEV (reference sequence). The CDR3 runs to 18 residues. This CDR3 reads CASSLSEGGLGANEKLFF. DNA for the CDR3: TGTGCCAGCAGTTTATCGGAAGGGGGCCTAGGAGCTAATGAAAAACTGTTTTTT.

V is TRBV5-1 and J is TRBJ2-7; 8 bases match TRBD1. Germline values: CDR1 SGHRS, CDR2 YFSETQ. V dropped 0 bases and J dropped 6; count of bases not matched to a gene: 8. CDR3 size: 15 residues. CDR3 sequence (DNA): TGCGCCAGCAGCTTGGTTACAGGGGGTCTTCGCGAGCAGTACTTC. It translates to CASSLVTGGLREQYF.

The chain links TRBV30 to TRBJ2-7; 8 bases fit TRBD1. The junction had 0 bases not matched to a gene; V was cut back by 3 bases and J by 2 bases. CDR1 and CDR2 from the germline V gene are GTSNPN and SVGIG (reference sequence). The CDR3 totals 12 residues. CDR3: CAWRDRAYEQYF. The CDR3 DNA reads TGTGCCTGGAGGGACAGGGCCTACGAGCAGTACTTC.

The chain couples TRBV11-3 to TRBJ2-5; 11 nucleotides agree with TRBD1. Unmatched junction bases numbered 6, after V lost 5 bases and J lost 4 bases. CDR1 is SGHNT, CDR2 YENEEA, per germline. The CDR3 consists of 15 residues. As DNA, the CDR3 is TGTGCCAGCAGCCGAGGGGACAGGGGGAGAGAGACCCAGTACTTC. Amino acid sequence: CASSRGDRGRETQYF.

The V gene is TRBV18, the J gene TRBJ2-7; TRBD1 aligns across 8 bases. J was trimmed by 5 bases and V by 1 base; bases with no gene match: 19. Germline V lookup: CDR1 KGHSH, CDR2 LQKENI. CDR3 length equals 19 residues. CDR3 bases: TGTGCCAGCTCACCACGGGGGATGCAGACAGGGGTTAGGACGGACGAGCAGTACTTC. Its translation: CASSPRGMQTGVRTDEQYF.

CDR3 nucleotides: TGCGCCAGCAGCTTGTCTAGCGTGGAGCGTTGGTACTTC. Its translation is CASSLSSVERWYF. The chain is built from TRBV5-1 and TRBJ2-7; TRBD2 might be the D (6 bases). From germline, CDR1 is SGHRS and CDR2 YFSETQ. V lost 1 base and J lost 12, with 17 bases in between. This CDR3 is 13 amino acids long.

V usage is TRBV5-6 and J usage is TRBJ2-7; 15 bases match TRBD2. The CDR3 covers 18 residues. Germline assignment: CDR1 SGHDT and CDR2 YYEEEE. V gave up 0 bases and J gave up 1 base; unmatched junction bases: 5. This CDR3 reads CASSLVPGLAGGSYEQYF. The DNA of the CDR3 is TGTGCCAGCAGCTTGGTCCCTGGACTAGCGGGAGGGTCCTACGAGCAGTACTTC.

A note on this clone: The identical CDR3 is also encoded by other nucleotide sequences in the sample. CDR3 nucleotide sequence: TGTGCCAGTAGTATAACGAGCTCCTACGAGCAGTACTTC. Translating it yields CASSITSSYEQYF. V usage is TRBV19 and J usage is TRBJ2-7, with D unclear. Germline CDR1 LNHDA, CDR2 SQIVND (reference sequence). The CDR3 sequence is 13 residues long. V was pared by 2 bases and J by 0 bases, with 5 bases between.

The chain carries TRBV27 and TRBJ2-7; TRBD1 is a possible D gene (6 bases). In germline, CDR1 is MNHEY, CDR2 SMNVEV (reference sequence). The CDR3 runs to 12 residues. Trimming cost V 6 bases and J 1 base, with 7 bases left between them. CDR3 sequence reads: CASSDRSYEQYF. CDR3 nucleotide sequence: TGTGCCAGCAGCGACAGGTCCTACGAGCAGTACTTC.

The chain links TRBV5-4 to TRBJ2-4; D may be TRBD2 (6 bases). The CDR3 totals 14 residues. The germline V and J ends were trimmed by 2 bases and 6 bases, with 12 bases remaining between them. Germline V gene sequence: CDR1 SGHNT, CDR2 YYREEE (reference sequence). CDR3 coding DNA: TGTGCCAGCAGCTTCGATAGGGGAGGAAACATTCAGTACTTC. Its translation: CASSFDRGGNIQYF.

The V and J genes are TRBV30 and TRBJ2-3, with 9 bases fitting TRBD1. The CDR3 is made up of 13 amino acids. In germline, CDR1 is GTSNPN, CDR2 SVGIG (reference sequence). Unmatched junction bases numbered 7, after V lost 7 bases and J lost 5 bases. Written as DNA, the CDR3 is TGTGCCTCGAACAGGGGGCGCATAGATACGCAGTATTTT. Its protein is CASNRGRIDTQYF.

The chain has TRBV7-2 and TRBJ2-2; TRBD1 might be the D (5 bases). Between the trimmed V and J ends, which lost 5 bases and 6 bases, there was a span of 13 bases. Germline V gene data show CDR1 as SGHTA and CDR2 as FQGNSA. The CDR3 length is 14 residues. CDR3 sequence: CASSQFRQPGELFF. CDR3 nucleotides: TGTGCCAGCAGCCAATTTCGACAGCCCGGGGAGCTGTTTTTT.

The chain recombines TRBV13 with TRBJ2-1, with D possibly matching TRBD2 (6 bases). V lost 1 base, J lost 2 bases, and 9 bases lay in between. Per the germline V gene, CDR1 is PRHDT and CDR2 is FYEKMQ (reference sequence). This CDR3 contains 15 residues. CDR3 sequence: CASSLAGEAYNEQFF. The CDR3 DNA follows: TGTGCCAGCAGCTTAGCGGGAGAGGCCTACAATGAGCAGTTCTTC.

V usage is TRBV7-2 and J usage is TRBJ2-7; no firm D call. Germline assignment: CDR1 SGHTA and CDR2 FQGNSA. Trimming stripped 3 bases from V and 0 bases from J, with 6 bases between. The CDR3 contains 13 residues. Here the CDR3 DNA reads TGTGCCAGCAGCTTTGTAGACTCCTACGAGCAGTACTTC. Encoded protein: CASSFVDSYEQYF.

This chain uses TRBV4-1 with TRBJ1-5, with a tentative D call TRBD1 (6 bases). The CDR3 is made up of 17 amino acids. Germline-derived CDR1 and CDR2 are MGHRA and YSYEKL. Between the trimmed V and J ends, which lost 3 bases and 3 bases, there was a span of 18 bases. CDR3 region: CASSHPAGDRFNQPQHF. The CDR3 nucleotides read TGCGCCAGCAGCCACCCTGCGGGAGACAGGTTCAATCAGCCCCAGCATTTT.

For the CDR3, the DNA is TGTGCCAGCAGCTTAGCCAATGGGCCACAAGCTTTCTTT. It specifies CASSLANGPQAFF. V is TRBV11-3 and J is TRBJ1-1; the D is unclear. Between the trimmed V and J ends, which lost 1 base and 9 bases, there was a span of 12 bases. Germline lookup yields CDR1 SGHNT and CDR2 YENEEA. The CDR3 sequence is 13 residues long.

V usage is TRBV5-4 and J usage is TRBJ2-3; D possibly corresponds to TRBD2 (5 bases). This CDR3 has 17 residues. V gave up 4 bases and J gave up 2 bases, with 20 bases separating them. CDR1 is SGHNT, CDR2 YYREEE, per germline (reference sequence). In DNA form, the CDR3 reads TGTGCCAGCAGCCCAAAAGTCGGGAAGAAATCCACAGATACGCAGTATTTT. Translation: CASSPKVGKKSTDTQYF. The full variable domain, with the rest looked up from reference TRBV5-4 and TRBJ2-3, is ETGVTQSPTHLIKTRGQQVTLRCSSQSGHNTVSWYQQALGQGPQFIFQYYREEENGRGNFPPRFSGLQFPNYSSELNVNALELDDSALYLCASSPKVGKKSTDTQYFGPGTRLTVL.